This T cell receptor beta chain is from a study of lymphopenia after photon versus proton radiotherapy (dated 2019 in TCRdb). For the study in its entirety: Photon and proton radiation therapy were compared by the study for their immunological effects in patients with gastrointestinal tumors who developed high-grade lymphopenia. The cohort included over 15 patients with gastrointestinal tumors who developed lymphopenia after receiving either photon or proton therapy. The study aimed to characterize how the two radiation modalities differ in their impact on the immune system.

As regards this clone: The antigen it recognizes is unknown. No qualities accompany the bases; no much larger clone lies one base away.

What the authors observed across the whole study: The survival association was assessed only in patients who died, and the authors presented better survival with proton therapy as a possibility rather than a demonstrated result. Relative stability during treatment was observed in proton-treated patients, whereas loss of naive T cells and TCR diversity and gain of effector/memory populations were observed in photon-treated patients. After the lymphocyte count nadir, repertoires from photon-treated patients showed oligoclonal expansion, particularly of CD8+ Temra cells, and this expansion drove the decline in diversity. Among patients across the cohort who died, overall survival time showed an inverse correlation with a larger post-nadir drop in TCR diversity.

Libraries came from the immunoSEQ multiplex PCR assay. T cell repertoires were profiled by deep sequencing of rearranged TCR beta loci, alongside multiparametric flow cytometry. The clones in this table, taken by TCRdb from immuneACCESS, are in-frame only. Not every clone is retained; where verified, under half of the shortfall comes from an unresolved V gene, and the cause of the rest is unknown. This sample comprises roughly 53,000 clones, around 82% of them detected only once. The top ten clonotypes cover just under 30% of the sample. Taken from the germline V gene (reference sequence), the CDR1 and CDR2 loops are SEHNR and FQNEAQ. V is trimmed back by 5 bases and J by 4 bases, and the junction contains 8 bases that no gene match accounts for. From the cysteine up to the phenylalanine, the CDR3 has a length of 15 residues. Of all the DNA, just the CDR3 is kept, 45 bases in frame from base 1.

Here the sequenced sample was peripheral blood, taken from a patient treated with photon-based radiotherapy. The rearranged segments are TRBV7-9 and TRBJ1-3; a stretch of 7 junction bases matches TRBD1. This TCR was sampled from a man aged 50-59 years with gastric cancer. The nucleotide sequence is TGTGCCAGCAGCGGGACAGTAAGGATGGGAAACACCATATATTTT. It is translated as CASSGTVRMGNTIYF.